A single TCR beta chain is shown here with its context. Its specific antigen is unknown. Base qualities are missing; no much larger clone stands one base away. Sequencing was carried out with an Illumina NovaSeq 6000. Using 5'RACE with constant-segment primers, TCRalpha and TCRbeta cDNA libraries were constructed, with sample barcodes and unique molecular identifiers added in the process. Trizol reagent was used to extract RNA from every sample. Libraries were amplified in two PCR steps, with a second sample barcode and Illumina TruSeq adapters added in the second step. Libraries were sequenced on an Illumina NovaSeq with 2 x 150 bp paired-end reads. The original methods were these. Demultiplexing of reads and collapsing into UMI-guided consensus sequences were performed with migec v1.2.7. Using mixcr v2.1.11, UMI consensuses were aligned to TRA and TRB V and J templates and then assembled into clonotypes. A clonotype was counted as expanded or contracted only if both edgeR and NoisET called the change significant, with noise models trained on biological replicates. For edgeR calls, a false discovery rate-adjusted p below 0.01 and a log2 fold-change threshold of 1 were applied. As an exploratory analysis of dynamics, PCA with hierarchical clustering was applied to max-normalized trajectories of the 1000 most abundant clonotypes. Separately sequenced CD4+ and CD8+ repertoires were used to assign the CD4 or CD8 phenotype of responding clones. Using fastp trimming at Q25 and MiXCR clonotype assembly, TCRdb reanalyzed the public sequencing data and kept in-frame beta chains. Identical CDR3 protein sequences are pooled into one entry, listed with their most common genes and DNA. The V and J calls and clone size come from TCRdb's table, not from the authors' own analysis. Recorded for this sample are hundreds of thousands of distinct CDR3 sequences; about 20% of them occurred a single time. The ten largest make up about 8.2% of the sample.

These data belong to a study of T-cell memory formation after mild COVID-19 (dated by TCRdb to the early 2020s). Broadly, across the study: TCR sequence clusters from the two donors were largely donor specific. In a couple of donors, T-cell clones that expanded and contracted after mild COVID-19 were tracked by sequencing TCRalpha and TCRbeta repertoires over time. Two young, previously healthy adult volunteers, one female and one male, were included in the cohort. Overall results and qualifications from the work: SARS-CoV-2 specificity of the second-wave clones peaking on day 37 was not confirmed. Contracting CD4+ clones appeared mostly in the CM and EM memory subsets, whereas CD8+ clones were enriched in EMRA. Some responding clones were found in pre-infection memory, which suggests that pre-existing cross-reactive memory T cells took part in the SARS-CoV-2 response. Only two mild cases were covered by the study, and larger cohorts that include severe cases with pre-infection samples were considered necessary. From day 15 to 85, contracting clones showed balanced CD4/CD8 phenotypes, whereas a second wave of clones that expanded from day 15 to 37 leaned towards CD4+.

Ficoll-Paque density gradient centrifugation was used to isolate PBMCs. The specimen sequenced was PBMCs or a T cell subset sorted from them (not recorded which). This sequence originates from an adult woman who had mild COVID-19 (a few samples of this study predate the infection). The sample titles of this study are shuffled in the database, so cell type and time point are left out; the donor was told from shared clones.

The CDR3 protein: CASSLTSGSVYNEQFF. The nucleotides are TGCGCCAGCAGCTTGACTAGCGGGAGTGTTTACAATGAGCAGTTCTTC. The sequence is built from TRBV5-1 and TRBJ2-1; 11 of the junction bases match TRBD2. V is trimmed back by 1 base and J by 4 bases, and the junction contains 4 bases that no gene match accounts for. As encoded in the germline V gene, CDR1 is SGHRS while CDR2 is YFSETQ. The CDR3 has 16 amino acids, counting the end cysteine and phenylalanine. Only CDR3 DNA remains: 48 bases, in frame from the first base. This CDR3, with the reference TRBV5-1 and TRBJ2-1 proteins standing in past its ends, gives the full variable domain KAGVTQTPRYLIKTRGQQVTLSCSPISGHRSVSWYQQTPGQGLQFLFEYFSETQRNKGNFPGRFSGRQFSNSRSEMNVSTLELGDSALYLCASSLTSGSVYNEQFFGPGTRLTVL.